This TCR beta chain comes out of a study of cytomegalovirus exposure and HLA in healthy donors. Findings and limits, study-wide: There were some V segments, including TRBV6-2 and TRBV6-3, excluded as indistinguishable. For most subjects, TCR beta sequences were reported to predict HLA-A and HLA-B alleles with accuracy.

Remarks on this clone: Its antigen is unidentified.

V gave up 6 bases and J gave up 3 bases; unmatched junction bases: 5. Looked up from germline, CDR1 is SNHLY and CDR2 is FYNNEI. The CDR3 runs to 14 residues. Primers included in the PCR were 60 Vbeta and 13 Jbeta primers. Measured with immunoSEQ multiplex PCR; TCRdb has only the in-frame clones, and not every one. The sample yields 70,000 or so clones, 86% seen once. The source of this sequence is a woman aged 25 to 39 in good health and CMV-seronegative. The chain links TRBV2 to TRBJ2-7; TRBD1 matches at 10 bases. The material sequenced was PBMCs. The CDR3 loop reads CASRGQGPNYEQYF. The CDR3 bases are TGTGCCAGCAGGGGACAGGGGCCCAACTACGAGCAGTACTTC.